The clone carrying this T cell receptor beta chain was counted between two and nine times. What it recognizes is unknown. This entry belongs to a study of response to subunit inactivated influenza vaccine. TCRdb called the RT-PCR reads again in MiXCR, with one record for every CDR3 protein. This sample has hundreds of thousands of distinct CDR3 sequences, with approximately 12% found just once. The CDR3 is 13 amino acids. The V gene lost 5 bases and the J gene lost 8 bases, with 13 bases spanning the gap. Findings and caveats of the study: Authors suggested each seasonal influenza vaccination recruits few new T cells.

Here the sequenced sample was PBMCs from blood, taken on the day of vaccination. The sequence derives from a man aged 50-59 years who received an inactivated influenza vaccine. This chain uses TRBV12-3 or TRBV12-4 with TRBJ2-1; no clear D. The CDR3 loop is CASSVAVGYEQFF. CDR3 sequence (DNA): TGTGCCAGCAGTGTCGCAGTCGGTTATGAGCAGTTCTTC.